This T cell receptor beta chain comes out of a study of blood T cell repertoires in COVID-19. Background on the study: COVID-19 samples collected from the United States, Italy and Spain covered acute and convalescent phases. The analysed material was cDNA or gDNA that came from T cells, B-cell-depleted T cells, or PBMCs.

Original processing methods: Reference gene primer amplification gave estimated nucleated cell counts. Some clones are missing from TCRdb's copy, which holds only in-frame ones; the method was immunoSEQ multiplex PCR. The D gene and trimming were derived from the DNA, and the V and J assignments and clone size from that table. The sample shows tens of thousands of clones, 79% of them seen only once. The sequence was obtained from a woman aged 45-65 years with acute or convalescent COVID-19. The sample was peripheral blood.

The CDR3 coding sequence is TGTGCCATCAGTGAGTCCTGGCAAGATAATTCACCCCTCCACTTT. Protein sequence: CAISESWQDNSPLHF. The genes are TRBV10-3 and TRBJ1-6; D gene uncertain. This CDR3 comprises 15 residues. V was trimmed by 0 bases and J by 5 bases, leaving 8 bases between them. Germline CDR1 is ENHRY and CDR2 is SYGVKD.